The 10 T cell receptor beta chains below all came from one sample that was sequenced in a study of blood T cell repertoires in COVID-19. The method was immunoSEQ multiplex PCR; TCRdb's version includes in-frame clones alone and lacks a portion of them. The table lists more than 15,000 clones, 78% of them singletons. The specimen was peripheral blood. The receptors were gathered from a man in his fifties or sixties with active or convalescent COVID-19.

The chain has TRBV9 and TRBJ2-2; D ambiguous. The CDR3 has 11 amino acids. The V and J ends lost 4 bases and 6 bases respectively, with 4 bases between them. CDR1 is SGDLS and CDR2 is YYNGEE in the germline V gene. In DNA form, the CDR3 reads TGTGCCAGCAGCCTGTCCGGGGAGCTGTTTTTT. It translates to CASSLSGELFF.

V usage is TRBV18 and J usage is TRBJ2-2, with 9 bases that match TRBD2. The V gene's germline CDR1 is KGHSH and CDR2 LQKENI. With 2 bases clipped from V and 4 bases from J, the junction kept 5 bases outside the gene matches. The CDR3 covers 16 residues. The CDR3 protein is CASSPTLAGSTGELFF. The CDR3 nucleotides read TGTGCCAGCTCACCAACTCTAGCGGGGTCCACCGGGGAGCTGTTTTTT.

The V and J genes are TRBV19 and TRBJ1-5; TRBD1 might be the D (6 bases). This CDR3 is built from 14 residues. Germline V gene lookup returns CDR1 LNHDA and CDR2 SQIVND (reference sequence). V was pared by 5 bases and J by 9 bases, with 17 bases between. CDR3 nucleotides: TGTGCCAGTAGTCCTGACAGGCCCCAAGGGCCCCAGCATTTT. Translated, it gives CASSPDRPQGPQHF.

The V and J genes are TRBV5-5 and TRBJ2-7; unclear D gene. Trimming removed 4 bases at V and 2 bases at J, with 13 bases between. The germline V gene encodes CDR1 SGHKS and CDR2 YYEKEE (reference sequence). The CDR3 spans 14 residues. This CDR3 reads CASSLRSQTYEQYF. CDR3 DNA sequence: TGTGCCAGCAGCCTCCGAAGTCAGACCTACGAGCAGTACTTC.

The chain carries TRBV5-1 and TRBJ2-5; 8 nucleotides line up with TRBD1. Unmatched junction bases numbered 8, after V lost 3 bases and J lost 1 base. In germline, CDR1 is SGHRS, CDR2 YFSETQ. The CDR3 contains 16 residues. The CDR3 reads CASSSRTGTAQETQYF. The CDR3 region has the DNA TGCGCCAGCAGCTCCCGGACAGGGACGGCCCAAGAGACCCAGTACTTC.

The CDR3 DNA is TGTGCCAGCAGACCCGAGGGAGGGAGGGCGACTGAAGCTTTCTTT. This translates into CASRPEGGRATEAFF. V and J are TRBV6-5 and TRBJ1-1, with D hard to call. V lost 6 bases to trimming and J lost 5 bases, with 19 bases between them. CDR1 and CDR2 from the germline V gene are MNHEY and SVGAGI. CDR3 length equals 15 residues.

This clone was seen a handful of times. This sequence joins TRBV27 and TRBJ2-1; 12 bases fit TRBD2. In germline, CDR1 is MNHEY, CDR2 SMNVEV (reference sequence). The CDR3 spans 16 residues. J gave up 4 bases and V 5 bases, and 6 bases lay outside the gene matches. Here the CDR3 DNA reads TGTGCCAGCAGTCCCTCGACTAGCGGGAGTTACAATGAGCAGTTCTTC. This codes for CASSPSTSGSYNEQFF.

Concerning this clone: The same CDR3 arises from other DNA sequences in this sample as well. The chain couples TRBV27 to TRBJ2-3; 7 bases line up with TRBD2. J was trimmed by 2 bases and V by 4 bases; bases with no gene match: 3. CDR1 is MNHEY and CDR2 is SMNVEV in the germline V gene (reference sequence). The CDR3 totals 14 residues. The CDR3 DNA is TGTGCCAGCAGTTCCCGGGACTACACAGATACGCAGTATTTT. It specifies CASSSRDYTDTQYF.

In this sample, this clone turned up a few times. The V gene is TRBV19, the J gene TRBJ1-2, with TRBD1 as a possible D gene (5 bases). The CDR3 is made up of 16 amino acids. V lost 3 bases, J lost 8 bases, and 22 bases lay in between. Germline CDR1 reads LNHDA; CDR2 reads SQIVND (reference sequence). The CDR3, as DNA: TGTGCCAGTAGTATTACCGCCGGGACTTCTTCGGACGGCTACACCTTC. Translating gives CASSITAGTSSDGYTF.

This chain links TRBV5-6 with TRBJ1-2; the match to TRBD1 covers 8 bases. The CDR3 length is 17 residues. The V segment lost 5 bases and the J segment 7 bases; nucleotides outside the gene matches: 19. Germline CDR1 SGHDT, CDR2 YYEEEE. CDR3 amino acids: CASRRLRDRRGNAGYTF. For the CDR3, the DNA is TGTGCCAGCAGGAGACTGAGGGACAGGCGAGGAAATGCTGGCTACACCTTC.